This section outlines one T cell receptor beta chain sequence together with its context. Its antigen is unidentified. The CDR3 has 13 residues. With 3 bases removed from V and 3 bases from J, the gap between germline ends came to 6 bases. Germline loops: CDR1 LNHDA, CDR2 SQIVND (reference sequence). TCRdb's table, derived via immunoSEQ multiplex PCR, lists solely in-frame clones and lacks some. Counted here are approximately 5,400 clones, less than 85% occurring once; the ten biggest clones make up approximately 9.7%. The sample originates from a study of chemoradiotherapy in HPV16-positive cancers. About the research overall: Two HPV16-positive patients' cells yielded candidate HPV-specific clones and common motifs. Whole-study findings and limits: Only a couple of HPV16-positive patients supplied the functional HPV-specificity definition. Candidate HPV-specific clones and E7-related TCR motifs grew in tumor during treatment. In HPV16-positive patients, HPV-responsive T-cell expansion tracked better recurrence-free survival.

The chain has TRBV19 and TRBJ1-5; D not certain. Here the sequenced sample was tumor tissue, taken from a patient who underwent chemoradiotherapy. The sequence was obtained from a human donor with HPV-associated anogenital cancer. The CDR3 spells CASSIQVNQPQHF. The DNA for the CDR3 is TGTGCCAGTAGTATCCAGGTCAATCAGCCCCAGCATTTT.